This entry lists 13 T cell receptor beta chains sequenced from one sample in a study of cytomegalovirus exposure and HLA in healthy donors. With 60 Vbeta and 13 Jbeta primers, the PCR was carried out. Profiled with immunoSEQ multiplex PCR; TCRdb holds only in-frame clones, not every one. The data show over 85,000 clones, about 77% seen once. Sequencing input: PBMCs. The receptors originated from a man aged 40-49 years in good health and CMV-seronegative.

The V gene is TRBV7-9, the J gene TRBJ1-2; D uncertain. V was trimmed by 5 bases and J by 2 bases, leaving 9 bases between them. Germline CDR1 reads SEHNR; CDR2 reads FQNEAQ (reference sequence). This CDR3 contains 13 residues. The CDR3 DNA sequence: TGTGCCAGCAGCCCGAACAGAAACTATGGCTACACCTTC. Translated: CASSPNRNYGYTF. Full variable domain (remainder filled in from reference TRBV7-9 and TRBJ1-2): DTGVSQNPRHKITKRGQNVTFRCDPISEHNRLYWYRQTLGQGPEFLTYFQNEAQLEKSRLLSDRFSAERPKGSFSTLEIQRTEQGDSAMYLCASSPNRNYGYTFGSGTRLTVV.

The CDR3 reads CAWSLGGTDTQYF. CDR3 nucleotide sequence: TGTGCCTGGAGCCTAGGGGGCACAGATACGCAGTATTTT. J is TRBJ2-3 and V is TRBV30; a weak D match, TRBD1 (5 bases). The CDR3 extends over 13 amino acids. CDR1 and CDR2 (germline): GTSNPN, SVGIG (reference sequence). V was shortened by 3 bases and J by 1 base, with 8 bases between the two germline ends.

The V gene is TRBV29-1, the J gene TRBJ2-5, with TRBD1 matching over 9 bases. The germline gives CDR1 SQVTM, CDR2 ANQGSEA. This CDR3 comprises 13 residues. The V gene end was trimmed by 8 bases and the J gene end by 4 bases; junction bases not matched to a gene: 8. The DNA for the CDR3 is TGCAGCTTAAGGACAGGGGCAGGAGAGACCCAGTACTTC. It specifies CSLRTGAGETQYF.

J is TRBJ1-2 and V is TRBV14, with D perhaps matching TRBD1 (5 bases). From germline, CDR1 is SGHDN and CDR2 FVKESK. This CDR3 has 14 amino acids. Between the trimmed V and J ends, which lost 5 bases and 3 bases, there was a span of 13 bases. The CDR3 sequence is CASSFDSLYYGYTF. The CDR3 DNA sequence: TGTGCCAGCAGCTTCGACAGCTTGTACTATGGCTACACCTTC.

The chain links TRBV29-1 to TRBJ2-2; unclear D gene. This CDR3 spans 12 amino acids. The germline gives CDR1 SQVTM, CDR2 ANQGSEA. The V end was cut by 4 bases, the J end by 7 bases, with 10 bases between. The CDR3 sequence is CSVGPENGELFF. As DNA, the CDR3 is TGCAGCGTTGGCCCGGAGAACGGGGAGCTGTTTTTT.

The CDR3 reads CSLSAGKGRGRNEQFF. In nucleotides, the CDR3 is TGCAGCCTCAGCGCAGGAAAGGGGCGCGGAAGAAATGAGCAGTTCTTC. The chain carries TRBV29-1 and TRBJ2-1; maybe TRBD1 (5 bases). Germline CDR1 and CDR2: SQVTM and ANQGSEA. V lost 8 bases and J 7 bases, leaving 27 bases between the germline ends. The CDR3 is 16 amino acids.

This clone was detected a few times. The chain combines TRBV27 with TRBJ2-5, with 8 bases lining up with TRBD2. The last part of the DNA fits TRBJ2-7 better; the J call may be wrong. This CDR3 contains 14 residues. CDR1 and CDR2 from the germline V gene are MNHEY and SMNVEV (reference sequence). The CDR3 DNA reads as TGTGCCAGCAATAGAGCGGGAGTTGGCTACGAGCAGTACTTC. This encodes CASNRAGVGYEQYF.

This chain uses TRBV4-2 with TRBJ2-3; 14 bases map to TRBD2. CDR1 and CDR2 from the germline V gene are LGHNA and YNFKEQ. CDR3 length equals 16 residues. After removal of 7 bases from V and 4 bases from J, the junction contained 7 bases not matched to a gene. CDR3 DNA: TGTGCCAGCACGCGGGGGACTAGCGGGGGTCCAGATACGCAGTATTTT. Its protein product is CASTRGTSGGPDTQYF.

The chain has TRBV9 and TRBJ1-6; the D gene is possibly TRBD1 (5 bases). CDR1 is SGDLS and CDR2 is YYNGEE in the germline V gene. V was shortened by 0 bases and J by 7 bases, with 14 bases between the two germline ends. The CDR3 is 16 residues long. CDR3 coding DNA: TGTGCCAGCAGCGTAGGGGGTGGGGCCGACAATTCACCCCTCCACTTT. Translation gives CASSVGGGADNSPLHF.

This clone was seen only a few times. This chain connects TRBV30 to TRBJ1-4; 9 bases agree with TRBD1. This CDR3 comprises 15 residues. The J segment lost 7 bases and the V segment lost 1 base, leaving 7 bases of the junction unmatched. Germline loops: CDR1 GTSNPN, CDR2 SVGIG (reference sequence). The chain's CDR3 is CAWSATGQGVEKLFF. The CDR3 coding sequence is TGTGCCTGGAGTGCGACGGGACAGGGAGTTGAAAAACTGTTTTTT.

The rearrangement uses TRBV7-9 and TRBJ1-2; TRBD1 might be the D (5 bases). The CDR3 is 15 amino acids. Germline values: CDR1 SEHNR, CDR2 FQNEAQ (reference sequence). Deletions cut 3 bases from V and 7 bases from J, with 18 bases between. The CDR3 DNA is TGTGCCAGCAGCTTTCTCGCGACAGTCACCGCTGGCTACACCTTC. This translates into CASSFLATVTAGYTF.

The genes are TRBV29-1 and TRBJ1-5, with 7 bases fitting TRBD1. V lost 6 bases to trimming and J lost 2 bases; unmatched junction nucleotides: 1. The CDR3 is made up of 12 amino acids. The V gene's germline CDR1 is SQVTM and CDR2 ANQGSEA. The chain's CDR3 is CSVGQGNQPQHF. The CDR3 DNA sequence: TGCAGCGTCGGACAGGGCAATCAGCCCCAGCATTTT.

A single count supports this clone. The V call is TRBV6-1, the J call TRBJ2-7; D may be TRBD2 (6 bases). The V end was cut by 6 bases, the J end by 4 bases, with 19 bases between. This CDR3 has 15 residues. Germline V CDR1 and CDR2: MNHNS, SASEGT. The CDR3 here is CASSVDPNGGYEQYF. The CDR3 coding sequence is TGTGCCAGCAGCGTGGACCCCAACGGGGGATACGAGCAGTACTTC.